The 27 T cell receptor beta chains below all came from one sample that was sequenced in a study of blood T cell repertoires in COVID-19. Data came from immunoSEQ multiplex PCR; TCRdb stores just in-frame clones and leaves some out. This sample has 200,000 or so clones, with about 86% found just once. Sequenced: PBMCs or T cells enriched from blood (not recorded which). These receptors were obtained from a woman between 35 and 50 years old with acute COVID-19.

The CDR3 bases are TGTGCCACCAGTGATCGGGGGGCGGGTGCCGGGGCCAACGTCCTGACTTTC. Amino acids: CATSDRGAGAGANVLTF. The chain combines TRBV24-1 with TRBJ2-6, with D tentatively TRBD2 (7 bases). Trimming cost V 3 bases and J 4 bases, with 15 bases left between them. The germline gives CDR1 KGHDR, CDR2 SFDVKD. The CDR3 totals 17 residues.

The V gene is TRBV25-1, the J gene TRBJ1-5, with D possibly TRBD1 on 5 matching bases. V was shortened by 6 bases and J by 3 bases, with 12 bases between the two germline ends. There are 14 residues in the CDR3. Germline CDR1 reads MGHDK; CDR2 reads SYGVNS. The chain's CDR3 is CASSATGYNQPQHF. In nucleotides, the CDR3 is TGTGCCAGCAGCGCAACAGGTTACAATCAGCCCCAGCATTTT.

The chain uses TRBV5-6 and TRBJ2-7; 7 bases map to TRBD1. CDR1 is SGHDT, CDR2 YYEEEE, per germline. The CDR3 runs to 12 residues. With 5 bases clipped from V and 4 bases from J, the junction kept 3 bases outside the gene matches. Here the CDR3 reads CASSPQGYEQYF. CDR3 nucleotide sequence: TGTGCCAGCAGTCCACAGGGGTACGAGCAGTACTTC.

The chain couples TRBV18 to TRBJ1-2; TRBD1 agrees at 8 bases. Germline V lookup: CDR1 KGHSH, CDR2 LQKENI. V shed 7 bases, J shed 4 bases, and the junction held 5 bases outside the gene matches. The length of the CDR3 is 13 residues. The CDR3 DNA sequence: TGTGCCAGCTACGGACAGGGTGGCTATGGCTACACCTTC. It codes for CASYGQGGYGYTF. Full variable domain (rest looked up from reference TRBV18 and TRBJ1-2): NAGVMQNPRHLVRRRGQEARLRCSPMKGHSHVYWYRQLPEEGLKFMVYLQKENIIDESGMPKERFSAEFPKEGPSILRIQQVVRGDSAAYFCASYGQGGYGYTFGSGTRLTVV.

The V call is TRBV27, the J call TRBJ1-4; 7 nucleotides align to TRBD1. This CDR3 is 15 amino acids long. In germline, CDR1 is MNHEY, CDR2 SMNVEV (reference sequence). The trim removed 2 bases at V and 5 bases at J, leaving 5 bases unmatched. The CDR3, as DNA: TGTGCCAGCAGTTTAAACAGGGGCCCGAATGAAAAACTGTTTTTT. This encodes CASSLNRGPNEKLFF.

The rearrangement links TRBV6-5 to TRBJ2-1, with 9 bases aligning to TRBD2. The CDR3 runs to 16 residues. CDR1 is MNHEY and CDR2 is SVGAGI in the germline V gene. The V and J ends lost 2 bases and 5 bases, in that order; junction bases with no gene match: 7. The CDR3 sequence: CASSYHRLAENNEQFF. In nucleotides, the CDR3 is TGTGCCAGCAGTTACCACCGACTAGCGGAGAACAATGAGCAGTTCTTC.

This clone was counted only a few times. This sequence joins TRBV7-8 and TRBJ2-7; TRBD2 agrees at 9 bases. The CDR3 contains 17 residues. Germline CDR1 and CDR2: SGHVS and FQNEAQ. Losses at the gene ends were 4 bases for V and 4 bases for J; bases not matched to a gene: 14. CDR3 nucleotide sequence: TGTGCCAGCAGCTCAGAGTTAGTGGGACTAGCCGTATACGAGCAGTACTTC. It is translated as CASSSELVGLAVYEQYF.

This sequence joins TRBV18 and TRBJ1-5, with 7 bases fitting TRBD1. The germline CDR1 and CDR2 sequences are KGHSH and LQKENI. The CDR3 is 15 amino acids. V trimming: 6 bases; J trimming: 2 bases; junction bases outside the gene matches: 7. For the CDR3, the DNA is TGTGCCAGCTCGCCATCTACAGGGGGCAATCAGCCCCAGCATTTT. Its protein product is CASSPSTGGNQPQHF.

The CDR3 loop reads CASSIDGDSATYEQYF. As DNA, the CDR3 is TGTGCCAGTAGTATAGATGGTGACAGCGCTACCTACGAGCAGTACTTC. The V gene is TRBV19, the J gene TRBJ2-7; D is possibly TRBD1 (5 bases). The germline CDR1 and CDR2 sequences are LNHDA and SQIVND (reference sequence). Trimming shortened V by 0 bases and J by 2 bases, and 14 bases separated the two germline ends. There are 16 residues in the CDR3.

This rearrangement joins TRBV2 to TRBJ1-2, with unresolved D. This CDR3 is built from 12 residues. Trimming stripped 4 bases from V and 7 bases from J, with 10 bases between. Germline values: CDR1 SNHLY, CDR2 FYNNEI. CDR3 nucleotide sequence: TGTGCCAGCAGTGGGGTCGGAGGTGGCTACACCTTC. The encoded protein is CASSGVGGGYTF.

The chain combines TRBV5-6 with TRBJ1-2; the match to TRBD1 covers 7 bases. The CDR3 sequence is 15 residues long. The junction had 9 bases not matched to a gene; V was cut back by 4 bases and J by 3 bases. Germline CDR1 and CDR2: SGHDT and YYEEEE. The CDR3 DNA reads TGTGCCAGCAGCCGAGACAGGGAACTTGACTATGGCTACACCTTC. Its translation is CASSRDRELDYGYTF.

CDR3 nucleotides: TGTGCCAGCAGCCAACTTACTAGTGACCAGTACTTC. Translating it yields CASSQLTSDQYF. J is TRBJ2-5 and V is TRBV3-1 (or the pseudogene TRBV3-2); D possibly corresponds to TRBD2 (5 bases). The CDR3 is 12 residues long. V was trimmed by 2 bases and J by 10 bases, leaving 11 bases between them. CDR1 LGHDT and CDR2 YNNKEL come from the germline V gene (reference sequence).

The chain joins TRBV7-3 to TRBJ1-1; D is uncertain. V was pared by 5 bases and J by 4 bases, with 11 bases between. Germline V gives CDR1 SGHTA, CDR2 FQGTGA. CDR3 length: 13 residues. The CDR3 sequence is CASSPPGSTEAFF. CDR3 coding DNA: TGTGCCAGCAGCCCCCCAGGCAGCACTGAAGCTTTCTTT.

The chain carries TRBV4-3 and TRBJ1-2, with a weak D call TRBD1 (5 bases). In germline, CDR1 is LGHNA, CDR2 YSLEER. V lost 0 bases to trimming and J lost 7 bases, with 12 bases between them. This CDR3 comprises 14 residues. CDR3 bases: TGCGCCAGCAGCCAAGATGCGAATGGGGCTGGCTACACCTTC. Amino acids: CASSQDANGAGYTF.

DNA for the CDR3: TGTGCCAGCAGTTTATCATGGGAGGGCTACACCTTC. This translates into CASSLSWEGYTF. The chain links TRBV6-6 to TRBJ1-2; no reliable D call. The CDR3 spans 12 residues. CDR1 and CDR2 (germline): MNHNY, SVGAGI (reference sequence). With 4 bases removed from V and 8 bases from J, the gap between germline ends came to 11 bases.

The chain uses TRBV12-3 or TRBV12-4 and TRBJ2-2; tentative D call: TRBD1 (6 bases). Trimming removed 6 bases from V and 5 bases from J, with 10 bases in between. The CDR3 loop spans 13 amino acids. The CDR3 DNA is TGTGCCAGCAGGTTAACAGGGACCGGGGAGCTGTTTTTT. This encodes CASRLTGTGELFF.

The V gene is TRBV7-9, the J gene TRBJ2-1; TRBD2 matches 10 bases. Germline values: CDR1 SEHNR, CDR2 FQNEAQ (reference sequence). The CDR3 contains 13 residues. Trimming removed 6 bases from V and 6 bases from J; junction bases left unmatched: 2. In DNA form, the CDR3 reads TGTGCCAGCAGGCCTAGCGGGGGCAATGAGCAGTTCTTC. Encoded protein: CASRPSGGNEQFF.

This chain uses TRBV28 with TRBJ2-4; a weak D match, TRBD2 (6 bases). The V gene's germline CDR1 is MDHEN and CDR2 SYDVKM. The CDR3 is 17 residues long. Trimming stripped 7 bases from V and 0 bases from J, with 19 bases between. This chain's CDR3 is CASTPSKGLLAKNIQYF. For the CDR3, the DNA is TGTGCCAGCACCCCCTCGAAGGGACTTCTAGCCAAAAACATTCAGTACTTC. The complete variable domain, with remaining parts taken from reference TRBV28 and TRBJ2-4, reads DVKVTQSSRYLVKRTGEKVFLECVQDMDHENMFWYRQDPGLGLRLIYFSYDVKMKEKGDIPEGYSVSREKKERFSLILESASTNQTSMYLCASTPSKGLLAKNIQYFGAGTRLSVL.

The chain joins TRBV5-1 to TRBJ2-1; no clear D gene. The CDR3 sequence is 16 residues long. Per the germline V gene, CDR1 is SGHRS and CDR2 is YFSETQ. V lost 4 bases and J 6 bases, leaving 20 bases between the germline ends. CDR3 sequence reads: CASSPNSGQVINEQFF. CDR3 nucleotides: TGCGCCAGCAGCCCCAACTCAGGCCAGGTTATCAATGAGCAGTTCTTC.

This clone was picked up many times. This sample includes further DNA sequences coding for the same CDR3. DNA for the CDR3: TGTGCCAGCTCGCGACTGAATAGCAATCAGCCCCAGCATTTT. It is translated as CASSRLNSNQPQHF. The rearrangement uses TRBV2 and TRBJ1-5; D is uncertain. CDR1 SNHLY and CDR2 FYNNEI come from the germline V gene. V lost 8 bases, J lost 0 bases, and 11 bases lay in between. The CDR3 is 14 amino acids.

This clone came up once. The rearrangement links TRBV4-3 to TRBJ1-5, with D possibly TRBD1 on 5 matching bases. This CDR3 comprises 14 residues. CDR1 LGHNA and CDR2 YSLEER come from the germline V gene. Trimming removed 4 bases at V and 6 bases at J, with 13 bases between. The CDR3 reads CASSLRGDSQPQHF. The CDR3, as DNA: TGCGCCAGCAGCCTACGGGGGGATAGTCAGCCCCAGCATTTT.

J is TRBJ2-1 and V is TRBV5-4; D uncertain. The germline gives CDR1 SGHNT, CDR2 YYREEE (reference sequence). The CDR3 extends over 15 amino acids. V was cut by 2 bases and J by 0 bases, with 9 bases left in between. DNA for the CDR3: TGTGCCAGCAGCTTTCTCGAGCACTCCTACAATGAGCAGTTCTTC. Its protein product is CASSFLEHSYNEQFF.

This chain uses TRBV5-6 with TRBJ1-6, with no clear D. Trimming left V 4 bases short and J 7 bases short, with 18 bases between. CDR1 is SGHDT, CDR2 YYEEEE, per germline. The length of the CDR3 is 16 residues. The CDR3 sequence: CASSPKPGMENSPLHF. DNA of the CDR3: TGTGCCAGCAGCCCAAAACCGGGGATGGAGAATTCACCCCTCCACTTT.

The chain is built from TRBV11-2 and TRBJ2-5, with TRBD2 matching over 13 bases. In germline, CDR1 is SGHAT, CDR2 FQNNGV. CDR3 length: 16 amino acids. The V and J ends lost 6 bases and 5 bases, in that order; junction bases with no gene match: 9. This CDR3 is CASSYGLAGARETQYF. The DNA for the CDR3 is TGTGCCAGCAGTTACGGACTAGCGGGAGCGAGGGAGACCCAGTACTTC.

V and J are TRBV28 and TRBJ2-7; 7 bases line up with TRBD2. The CDR3 is made up of 13 amino acids. The trim removed 6 bases at V and 4 bases at J, leaving 6 bases unmatched. Germline assignment: CDR1 MDHEN and CDR2 SYDVKM. The DNA for the CDR3 is TGTGCCAGCAGCTGGGGAGGGATATACGAGCAGTACTTC. It is translated as CASSWGGIYEQYF.

V usage is TRBV11-2 and J usage is TRBJ1-1; perhaps TRBD1 as D (6 bases). CDR3 size: 13 residues. Per the germline V gene, CDR1 is SGHAT and CDR2 is FQNNGV. Trimming removed 5 bases at V and 6 bases at J, with 13 bases between. Here the CDR3 DNA reads TGTGCCAGCAGCCAATTGGACAGAGCTGAAGCTTTCTTT. Translating gives CASSQLDRAEAFF. Filled out from reference TRBV11-2 and TRBJ1-1, the complete variable domain reads EAGVAQSPRYKIIEKRQSVAFWCNPISGHATLYWYQQILGQGPKLLIQFQNNGVVDDSQLPKDRFSAERLKGVDSTLKIQPAKLEDSAVYLCASSQLDRAEAFFGQGTRLTVV.

The J gene is TRBJ1-2, the V gene TRBV2; TRBD1 aligns across 7 bases. The CDR3 is 14 amino acids. Per the germline V gene, CDR1 is SNHLY and CDR2 is FYNNEI. Trimming took 1 base from V and 7 from J; bases not matched to a gene: 6. CDR3 in DNA: TGTGCCAGCAGTGAAGGGGTAGGGGGCATTGGCTACACCTTC. It yields the protein CASSEGVGGIGYTF.